This T cell receptor (beta chain) was identified during a study of cytomegalovirus exposure and HLA in healthy donors (dated by TCRdb to the late 2010s). A note on the overall study: An earlier analysis of about 530 of the donors reported 276 Gb of sequence data and around 110 million unique TCR beta sequences obtained from some 170 million T cells. The study profiled the T cell repertoires of under 700 subjects by immunosequencing and related them to cytomegalovirus serostatus. The number of donors typed differed by locus, with about 629-640 for A, B, C, DRB1 and DQB1, 522 for DQA1, approximately 570 for DPA1, and under 490 for DPB1. Because of strong linkage in the cohort, roughly five DR-DQ haplotypes were treated as single units for association and clustering. Class I and class II HLA loci were covered by the typing at four-digit resolution. A later genetic analysis took genome-wide SNP genotypes for about 60% of the roughly 670 donors and used that subset as a discovery cohort. Along with the approximately 620-subject first cohort, a separate validation cohort of around 110 different subjects was used. Alongside the repertoire data, information on donor age, sex, ethnicity and CMV serostatus was compiled. Rather than drawing on any new phenotypic data, the later analysis identified candidate immune exposures from TCR beta sequences and the way those sequences occurred across donors. Every discovery cohort repertoire had been produced on one sequencing platform. On average, roughly 250,000 unique TCR beta nucleotide sequences were sequenced per donor among a few hundred genotyped donors of the cohort, with roughly 19% of those sequences being non-productive. The study was designed to test whether signatures of past pathogen exposure could be identified by cataloging public T cell receptors. The genetic ancestry cluster associated with self-reported Caucasian donors included about four fifths of the 350 to 500 genotyped donors. To study patterns of TCR occurrence, a later analysis re-analyzed previously published TCR beta repertoires from around 660 donors and added high-resolution HLA genotyping. An early release that covered more than 550 HLA-typed donors contained 300 to 350 gigabases of sequencing data and roughly 84 million unique TCR sequences. To predict cytomegalovirus infection status, the study combined high-throughput TCR immunosequencing, statistical association of individual TCRs with disease status, and machine learning. To decide whether each TCR beta V gene segment behaved as functional or pseudogenic, an earlier analysis of nearly 600 of the donors relied on high-throughput TCR beta sequencing.

Library prep was done by the immunoSEQ multiplex PCR assay. The multiplex PCR relied on a mix of 60 forward primers for TCR Vbeta segments and 13 reverse primers for TCR Jbeta segments. Amplification of the CDR3 region of rearranged TCR beta genes was performed with a multiplex PCR assay on genomic DNA. The amplified TCR beta libraries were sequenced on the Illumina HiSeq System as 87-base-pair reads. For the original study's pipeline: A later analysis tallied 80 million to 95 million unique TCR beta chains across the roughly 610 repertoires, and some 10 million of those chains were shared by two or more donors. A nearest-neighbor algorithm error-corrected the raw reads and collapsed the reads into unique sequences, merging closely related sequences to remove PCR and sequencing errors. V, D and J gene segments were assigned by aligning CDR3 sequences to IMGT reference sequences. For a sequence to be retained, a match of at least six nucleotides to both a V gene segment and a J gene segment was required. A rearrangement was called productive if the CDR3 had no stop codons and remained in frame with V and J, and every other rearrangement was called non-productive. CDR3 was defined by IMGT convention, running from the second conserved V-encoded cysteine to the conserved J-encoded phenylalanine. In an earlier analysis of around 570 of the donors, sequences lacking an unambiguous match to a single V gene segment were excluded. An earlier analysis of approximately 590 of the donors classified V segments as functional when productive rearrangements were above 56.7% and as segregating when the standard deviation between donors was above 5%. A statistical classification framework was developed to diagnose cytomegalovirus status using the catalog of TCR beta chain sequences. A later analysis assigned V and J genes by comparing TCR nucleotide sequences with IMGT/GENE-DB human TR gene sequences. Using the TCRdist pipeline, a later analysis assigned CDR3 sequences along with most-parsimonious VDJ recombination scenarios. In a later analysis, each TCR beta chain was defined by its CDR3 amino acid sequence together with its V-gene family, and reads without a unique V-gene family were excluded. A later analysis removed 600 or so highly shared, low-generation-probability nucleotide sequences to deal with suspected cross-contamination and a sequencing artifact. A later analysis calculated a clonal expansion index for each public chain from normalized within-repertoire ranks of inferred template counts. In a later analysis, generation probabilities were computed with a VDJ recombination model fitted to out-of-frame rearrangements, and the resulting probabilities were checked against IGoR. A later analysis scored TCR-TCR, TCR-HLA and TCR-CMV co-occurrence with hypergeometric tests, applying a repertoire-size bias correction to TCR pairs. False discovery rates were estimated in a later analysis by permuting HLA or CMV assignments 20 times. In a later analysis, co-occurring TCRs were grouped using DBSCAN, and TCRdist sequence similarity was added for clustering within HLA-allele-positive subsets. Repertoires with fewer than 30,000 or more than 120,000 public chains were left out of co-occurrence clustering, as were about five repertoires with anomalous nucleotide sharing. TCRdb mirrors the immuneACCESS table, restricted to in-frame sequences. Some clones are absent from its copies; in checked studies, under half trace to an unresolved V gene, and the reason for the others is unknown. That table gives V, J and clone size, and the DNA gave D and trimming. The sample table lists 140,000 to 150,000 clones, 84% of them with a count of one. Jointly, the top ten make up 2.5% of the sample.

The cohort consisted of some 670 healthy bone marrow donors. All cohort members were sampled while nominally healthy, although unrecorded immune exposures were likely present. The donor tested CMV seronegative, placing the donor among the 352 seronegative members of the cohort. Each donor provided a peripheral blood sample, and peripheral blood mononuclear cells were used for TCR beta sequencing. The Qiagen DNeasy Blood Extraction Kit was used to extract genomic DNA from the blood cell samples. Broad study findings and their caveats: In a later analysis, most CMV-associated TCR beta chains were found to appear HLA-restricted, with HLA associations seemingly driven largely by CMV exposure. While some public TCRs were present in many individuals, most TCR sequences turned up only very rarely across donors. In a later analysis, the rate of TCR association differed among HLA loci, with DRB1 alleles having the most associated TCRs and HLA-C alleles having the fewest. In vitro tests confirmed that a few of the cytomegalovirus-associated TCR beta chains recognize cytomegalovirus antigens. The 87-base-pair reads could not distinguish some IMGT-functional V segments, including TRBV6-2 and TRBV6-3, so those segments were excluded. V-gene and J-gene trimming of TCR beta chains was associated with a missense DCLRE1C variant in a later genetic analysis, and the association was replicated in an independent cohort. It was suggested by the authors that the approach could potentially be generalized to other disease states and immunological phenotypes. Presence/absence analyses assumed roughly uniform sequencing depth across donors, an assumption that may not hold. Because HLA typing was missing for some donors at each locus, association tests included only the typed subset. A further reported finding was that TCR beta sequences accurately predicted the HLA-A and HLA-B alleles for most subjects in the first cohort. Specific HLA alleles were associated with over 15,000 TCR beta sequences at a false discovery rate of 0.05 in a later analysis. When HLA alleles, especially DR and DQ, strongly co-occurred, TCR associations were difficult to assign to individual alleles. For the cohort, immune exposure information was limited to CMV serostatus. The cohort was sequenced for TCR beta chains only, and without alpha or paired-chain data the features that could be detected were limited. In the study, some 160 TCR beta chains were listed as associated with cytomegalovirus. The earlier analysis of almost 600 of the donors excluded some 16 rarely observed V segments, including chromosome 9 orphons, because counts were too low. Compared with equally common non-associated chains, HLA-associated TCR beta chains in a later analysis were more clonally expanded and had lower generation probabilities. According to a later analysis, parvovirus B19, influenza, CMV and Epstein-Barr virus appeared linked to several top co-occurrence clusters. Linkage disequilibrium might explain the correlated functional status among segregating V segments, but an unknown experimental factor could not be ruled out. According to a later genetic analysis, donors in an Asian-associated ancestry cluster had fewer N-insertions in productive TCRs than the approximately 610-donor mean. Cytomegalovirus status was reported to be diagnosed by the classifier with high specificity and sensitivity in both the original and validation cohorts. A group of highly shared sequence variants was considered likely to be a technical artifact of the sequencing pipeline. In an earlier analysis of 587 of the donors, most TCR beta V segments were observed in productive rearrangements about 90% or about 30% of the time, broadly matching IMGT annotations.

Points on this clone: The antigen this receptor binds is unknown. One base away there is no much larger clone; base qualities are not given.

Sequences SGHRS (CDR1) and YFSETQ (CDR2) are obtained from the germline V gene. The CDR3, from cysteine to phenylalanine, totals 17 residues. CDR3 DNA only is kept here, 51 bases in frame from base 1. After removal of 6 bases from V and 1 base from J, the junction retains 13 bases not matched to a gene. Sequencing used PBMCs. The sequence came from a boy aged 2 to 10 in good health and CMV-seronegative. The chain is assembled from TRBV5-1 and TRBJ1-1, and 9 junctional nucleotides match TRBD1. The CDR3 in this case is CASTYAPGQGPNTEAFF. The nucleotides are TGCGCCAGCACCTACGCCCCCGGACAGGGGCCGAACACTGAAGCTTTCTTT.